What follows is one T cell receptor (beta chain) and its context. Germline V gene lookup returns CDR1 SGHNT and CDR2 YYREEE (reference sequence). Trimming took 2 bases from V and 5 from J; bases not matched to a gene: 5. The CDR3 spans 14 residues. The sample originates from a study of blood T cell repertoires in COVID-19. Authors' data handling: Amplification of reference gene primers was used by the study to estimate nucleated cell counts. Sequencing was performed with immunoSEQ multiplex PCR; in TCRdb, only in-frame clones are kept and a portion is missing. V and J calls and clone size are those listed in that table; D and trimming were worked out from the DNA. The table records over 100,000 clones, around 80% of them present only once.

The TCR was taken from a woman in her sixties with acute or convalescent COVID-19. Sequencing was done on a sample of peripheral blood. The rearrangement joins TRBV5-4 to TRBJ1-1; 8 nucleotides line up with TRBD1. CDR3: CASSLQGGGTEAFF. The CDR3 DNA reads as TGTGCCAGCAGCTTACAGGGGGGAGGGACTGAAGCTTTCTTT.